The following is a TCR beta chain sequence with its context. What it recognizes is unknown. Template material for amplifying TCR beta CDR3 regions consisted of RNA transcripts. The TCR CDR3 first-round RT-PCR relied on the HTBI primer set. Each CDR3 protein is one row after TCRdb ran MiXCR on the multiplex PCR reads. The sample yields 450,000 to 500,000 distinct CDR3 sequences, 20% to 25% seen once. The record originates from a study of T cells in Graves' hyperthyroidism and ophthalmopathy. Study-wide points: Blood samples included most of the expanded thyroid clonotypes exceeding 0.001.

Every diagnosis used clinical symptoms, serum thyroxine and TRAb, thyroid ultrasound and orbital computed tomography. From around 11 ml of fresh peripheral blood, PBMCs were isolated. The CDR3 sequence is 11 residues long. The ends lost 10 bases at V and 5 bases at J; junction bases unmatched: 3. The germline gives CDR1 ENHRY, CDR2 SYGVKD. The chain is built from TRBV10-3 and TRBJ2-5, with 8 bases identical to TRBD1. What was sequenced was blood. This TCR came from a woman between 65 and 79 years old with Graves' ophthalmopathy. This CDR3 reads CATRGLETQYF. The CDR3 DNA reads as TGTGCCACCAGGGGGCTTGAGACCCAGTACTTC.